This TCR beta chain was sequenced in a study of CD8 T cells in Susac syndrome. Across the whole study: When blood was collected, patients with Susac syndrome were therapy-naive, were taking corticosteroids, or were receiving intravenous immunoglobulin alone.

Deletions cut 6 bases from V and 0 bases from J, with 11 bases between. CDR1 and CDR2 from the germline V gene are GTSNPN and SVGIG (reference sequence). The CDR3 runs 14 residues. It was with random hexamers that 0.5 to 1 ug RNA was reverse transcribed. The amplification used immunoSEQ multiplex PCR on TCR beta CDR3; it spanned 54 Vbeta and 13 Jbeta. TCRdb passed the immunoSEQ multiplex PCR reads through MiXCR, listing each CDR3 protein once. Altogether some 77,000 distinct CDR3 sequences are present, approximately 94% being singletons, with the ten largest covering 0.5% to 0.65%. The sample taken for sequencing was CD4+ T cells from PBMCs. The chain uses TRBV30 and TRBJ1-4; no clear D. This receptor was identified in a human donor with Susac syndrome. The CDR3 reads CACADRATNEKLFF. The CDR3 nucleotides are TGTGCCTGTGCGGACCGAGCAACTAATGAAAAACTGTTTTTT.